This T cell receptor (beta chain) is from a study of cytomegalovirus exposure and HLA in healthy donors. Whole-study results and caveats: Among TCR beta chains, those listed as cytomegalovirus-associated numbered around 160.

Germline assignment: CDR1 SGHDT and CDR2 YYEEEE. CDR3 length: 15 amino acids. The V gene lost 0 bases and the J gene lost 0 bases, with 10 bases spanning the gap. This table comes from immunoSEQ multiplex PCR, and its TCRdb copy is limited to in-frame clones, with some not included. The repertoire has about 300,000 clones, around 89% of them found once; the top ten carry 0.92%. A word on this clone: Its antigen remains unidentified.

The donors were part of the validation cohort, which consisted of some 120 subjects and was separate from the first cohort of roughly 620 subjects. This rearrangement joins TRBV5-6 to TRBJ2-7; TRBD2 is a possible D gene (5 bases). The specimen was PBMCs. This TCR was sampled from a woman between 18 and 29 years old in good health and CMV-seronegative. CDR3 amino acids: CASSLGSGRSYEQYF. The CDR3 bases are TGTGCCAGCAGCTTGGGAAGCGGCCGCTCCTACGAGCAGTACTTC.